This TCR beta chain was sequenced during a study of preoperative IRX-2 immunotherapy in early breast cancer. Treatment in this sample: preoperative locoregional IRX-2 cytokine immunotherapy. Samples came from a phase Ib trial of preoperative locoregional IRX-2 cytokine immunotherapy. The repertoire was sequenced with immunoSEQ multiplex PCR; TCRdb's copy has only in-frame clones and lacks some. The sample holds over 35,000 clones, approximately 94% seen once. The clonotype originates from a human donor with breast cancer. The input for sequencing was tumor tissue, taken after IRX-2 immunotherapy.

The chain's CDR3 is CASSLILQGGTDTQYF. The CDR3 DNA is TGTGCCAGCAGTTTAATCTTGCAGGGCGGGACAGATACGCAGTATTTT. This sequence joins TRBV28 and TRBJ2-3; D is perhaps TRBD1 or TRBD2 (5 bases each). Germline CDR1 reads MDHEN; CDR2 reads SYDVKM. The CDR3 contains 16 residues. The ends were cut back, 2 bases at V and 3 bases at J, with 15 bases in the middle.